This T cell receptor beta chain was retrieved from a study of cytomegalovirus exposure and HLA in healthy donors. Findings of the study overall: Relative to equally common others, HLA-associated TCR beta chains showed greater clonal expansion in a later analysis.

This CDR3 has 17 residues. Trimming took off 1 base at V and 1 base at J, with 14 bases between the two ends. Germline V CDR1 and CDR2: MDHEN, SYDVKM. PCR was performed using 60 Vbeta and 13 Jbeta primers. Only in-frame clones appear in the TCRdb table, and some are missing; sequencing was by immunoSEQ multiplex PCR. The sample lists 170,000 or so clones, roughly 84% seen once, with about 0.4% in the top ten. On this clone: The antigen remains undetermined.

The TCR sequence derives from a boy aged 2 to 10 in good health and CMV-seronegative. The V call is TRBV28, the J call TRBJ2-1; tentative D call: TRBD2 (6 bases). The specimen was PBMCs. CDR3 nucleotide sequence: TGTGCCAGCAGTTTATTTCGGGAGCAGCGGTCCTACAATGAGCAGTTCTTC. This translates into CASSLFREQRSYNEQFF.